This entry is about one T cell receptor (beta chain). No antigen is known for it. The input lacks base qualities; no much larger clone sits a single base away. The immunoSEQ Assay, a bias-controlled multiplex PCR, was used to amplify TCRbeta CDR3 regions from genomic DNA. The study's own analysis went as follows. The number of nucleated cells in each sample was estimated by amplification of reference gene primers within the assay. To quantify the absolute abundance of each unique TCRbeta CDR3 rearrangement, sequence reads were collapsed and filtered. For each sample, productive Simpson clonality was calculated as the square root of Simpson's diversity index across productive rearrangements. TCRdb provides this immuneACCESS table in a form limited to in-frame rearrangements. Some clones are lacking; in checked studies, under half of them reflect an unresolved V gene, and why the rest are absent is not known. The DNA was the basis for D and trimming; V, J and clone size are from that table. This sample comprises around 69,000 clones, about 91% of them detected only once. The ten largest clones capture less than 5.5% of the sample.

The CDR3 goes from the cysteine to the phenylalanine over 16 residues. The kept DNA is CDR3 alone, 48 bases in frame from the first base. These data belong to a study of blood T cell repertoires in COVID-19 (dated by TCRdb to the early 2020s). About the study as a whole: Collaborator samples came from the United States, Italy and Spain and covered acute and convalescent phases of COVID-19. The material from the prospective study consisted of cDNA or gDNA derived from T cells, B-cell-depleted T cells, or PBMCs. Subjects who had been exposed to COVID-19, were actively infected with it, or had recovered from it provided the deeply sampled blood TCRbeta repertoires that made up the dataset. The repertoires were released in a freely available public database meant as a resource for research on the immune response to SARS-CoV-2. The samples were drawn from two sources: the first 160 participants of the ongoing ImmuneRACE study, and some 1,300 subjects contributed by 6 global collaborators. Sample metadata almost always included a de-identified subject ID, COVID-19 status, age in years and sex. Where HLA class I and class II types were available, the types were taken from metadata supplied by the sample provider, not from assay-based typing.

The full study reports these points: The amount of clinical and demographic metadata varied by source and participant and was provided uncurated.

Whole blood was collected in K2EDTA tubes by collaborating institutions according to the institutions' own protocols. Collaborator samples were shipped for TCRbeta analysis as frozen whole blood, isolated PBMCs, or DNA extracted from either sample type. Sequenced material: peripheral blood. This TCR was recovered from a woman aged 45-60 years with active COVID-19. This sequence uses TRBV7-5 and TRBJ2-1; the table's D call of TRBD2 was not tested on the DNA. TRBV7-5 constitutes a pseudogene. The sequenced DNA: TGTGCCAGAAGTCTAGCGCTTCGTCCCCCCTACAATGAGCAGTTCTTC. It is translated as CARSLALRPPYNEQFF.